The 19 T cell receptor beta chains reported below all come from one sample, sequenced in a study of blood T cell repertoires in COVID-19 (dated by TCRdb to the early 2020s). To prepare the library, the immunoSEQ multiplex PCR assay was applied. In its TCRdb copy, this immuneACCESS table keeps in-frame sequences only and misses some clones. Where compared with another copy, unresolved V genes explain less than half of these, and the others have no known cause. The sample table contains under 150,000 clones; only one count was recorded for roughly 76% of them. In total, the top ten clones hold about 8% of the sample. Specimen: peripheral blood. The receptors come from a human donor with acute or convalescent COVID-19. The donor label of this sample is uncertain.

The rearrangement joins TRBV18 to TRBJ1-3; D is undetermined. CDR3 size: 16 residues. The germline gives CDR1 KGHSH, CDR2 LQKENI. V lost 3 bases and J lost 0, with 12 bases in between. CDR3 bases: TGTGCCAGCTCACCCCTTGCCTCGGGCTCTGGAAACACCATATATTTT. Amino acid sequence: CASSPLASGSGNTIYF.

The chain joins TRBV12-3 or TRBV12-4 to TRBJ2-2; D gene ambiguous. V shed 5 bases and J shed 5 bases, with 9 bases lying between them. This CDR3 spans 13 amino acids. CDR3 DNA: TGTGCCAGCAGTGACGGCGGAACCGGGGAGCTGTTTTTT. This sequence encodes CASSDGGTGELFF.

The chain uses TRBV27 and TRBJ1-5; D possibly corresponds to TRBD1 (6 bases). V dropped 3 bases and J dropped 4 bases, with 13 bases sitting between them. CDR3 length equals 15 residues. Germline values: CDR1 MNHEY, CDR2 SMNVEV (reference sequence). This chain's CDR3 is CASSFRTDGNQPQHF. CDR3 nucleotide sequence: TGTGCCAGCAGTTTTCGGACAGATGGGAATCAGCCCCAGCATTTT.

The chain links TRBV7-2 to TRBJ1-3; D ambiguous. The CDR3 is made up of 15 amino acids. Germline CDR1 reads SGHTA; CDR2 reads FQGNSA. V gave up 5 bases and J gave up 0 bases, with 11 bases separating them. CDR3 bases: TGTGCCAGCAGCCTAGGGCGGAGCTCTGGAAACACCATATATTTT. It translates to CASSLGRSSGNTIYF.

This clone has just a few counts. The chain uses TRBV11-2 and TRBJ2-3, with TRBD2 identical over 7 bases. The CDR3 has 12 residues. V lost 3 bases, J lost 8 bases, and 2 bases stayed unmatched. Germline lookup yields CDR1 SGHAT and CDR2 FQNNGV. CDR3 in DNA: TGTGCCAGCAGCTTCAGGGAGGGTACGCAGTATTTT. As protein: CASSFREGTQYF.

This chain connects TRBV5-1 to TRBJ1-6; no clear D gene. Germline V CDR1 and CDR2: SGHRS, YFSETQ. Trimming shortened V by 0 bases and J by 0 bases, and 4 bases separated the two germline ends. The CDR3 sequence is 15 residues long. The CDR3 spells CASSLGSSYNSPLHF. The CDR3, as DNA: TGCGCCAGCAGCTTGGGTAGCTCCTATAATTCACCCCTCCACTTT.

CDR3: CASSVLDRGLGEAFF. The CDR3 nucleotides read TGTGCCAGCAGCGTCCTTGACAGGGGGCTGGGTGAAGCTTTCTTT. The chain employs TRBV9 and TRBJ1-1, with 10 bases identical to TRBD1. V lost 2 bases, J lost 7 bases, and 8 bases stayed unmatched. CDR1 and CDR2 (germline): SGDLS, YYNGEE. The CDR3 extends over 15 amino acids.

The chain employs TRBV2 and TRBJ1-2; D gene unclear. The germline gives CDR1 SNHLY, CDR2 FYNNEI. The CDR3 runs 12 residues. V lost 0 bases, J lost 8 bases, and 7 bases lay in between. The CDR3 DNA reads TGTGCCAGCAGTGAAGCTCAGAACGGCTACACCTTC. This codes for CASSEAQNGYTF.

V gene TRBV19 combines with J gene TRBJ1-2, with 7 bases matching TRBD1. The trim removed 2 bases at V and 1 base at J, leaving 7 bases unmatched. Germline-derived CDR1 and CDR2 are LNHDA and SQIVND (reference sequence). The CDR3 extends over 16 amino acids. CDR3 loop: CASSISGQLLNYGYTF. The CDR3 coding sequence is TGTGCCAGTAGTATATCGGGACAGCTTCTTAACTATGGCTACACCTTC.

The V gene is TRBV10-3, the J gene TRBJ2-5, with 12 bases matching TRBD1. Losses at the gene ends were 11 bases for V and 5 bases for J; bases not matched to a gene: 9. The length of the CDR3 is 14 residues. Germline V gene data show CDR1 as ENHRY and CDR2 as SYGVKD. This chain's CDR3 is CASRDRGLGETQYF. DNA of the CDR3: TGTGCCTCCCGGGACAGGGGGCTCGGTGAGACCCAGTACTTC.

The gene calls are TRBV5-4 and TRBJ1-1, with D uncertain. The ends were cut back, 4 bases at V and 6 bases at J, with 16 bases in the middle. Germline V gene data show CDR1 as SGHNT and CDR2 as YYREEE (reference sequence). CDR3 length equals 14 residues. As DNA, the CDR3 is TGTGCCAGCAGCCTGGGCCCAGTTAACGCTGAAGCTTTCTTT. The encoded protein is CASSLGPVNAEAFF.

The V and J genes are TRBV7-9 and TRBJ2-7, with 10 nucleotides matching TRBD1. Per the germline V gene, CDR1 is SEHNR and CDR2 is FQNEAQ (reference sequence). After removal of 1 base from V and 5 bases from J, the junction contained 5 bases not matched to a gene. The CDR3 spans 15 residues. The CDR3 DNA is TGTGCCAGCAGCTTAGAGAGACAGGGGGCCCACGAGCAGTACTTC. Protein product: CASSLERQGAHEQYF. Drawing the rest from reference TRBV7-9 and TRBJ2-7, the complete variable domain is DTGVSQNPRHKITKRGQNVTFRCDPISEHNRLYWYRQTLGQGPEFLTYFQNEAQLEKSRLLSDRFSAERPKGSFSTLEIQRTEQGDSAMYLCASSLERQGAHEQYFGPGTRLTVT.

This chain joins TRBV7-6 and TRBJ2-2; D is possibly TRBD1 (5 bases). Trimming pared 4 bases from V and 4 bases from J, leaving 10 bases between. Germline CDR1 is SGHVS and CDR2 is FNYEAQ. The CDR3 contains 14 residues. The CDR3 region has the DNA TGTGCCAGCAGCTCGCAGGGATCCACCGGGGAGCTGTTTTTT. Translated: CASSSQGSTGELFF.

This chain joins TRBV19 and TRBJ1-1, with D perhaps matching TRBD1 (6 bases). In germline, CDR1 is LNHDA, CDR2 SQIVND (reference sequence). The CDR3 has 11 residues. Trimming removed 10 bases from V and 7 bases from J, with 13 bases in between. The CDR3 loop reads CATNQGGEAFF. The CDR3 region has the DNA TGTGCCACCAATCAAGGGGGTGAAGCTTTCTTT.

The J gene is TRBJ2-3, the V gene TRBV10-2, with TRBD1 matching over 9 bases. This CDR3 comprises 15 residues. Germline V gives CDR1 WSHSY, CDR2 SAAADI. The trim removed 4 bases at V and 5 bases at J, leaving 7 bases unmatched. Written as DNA, the CDR3 is TGCGCCAGCAGTGGTAGGACAGGGGTAGGAGATACGCAGTATTTT. Translation gives CASSGRTGVGDTQYF.

The chain combines TRBV6-5 with TRBJ1-2; weak D call: TRBD1 (6 bases). The V gene's germline CDR1 is MNHEY and CDR2 SVGAGI. With 0 bases removed from V and 2 bases from J, the gap between germline ends came to 10 bases. The CDR3 spans 15 residues. CDR3 bases: TGTGCCAGCAGTTACTCCAGGGGCTCAAACTATGGCTACACCTTC. Protein: CASSYSRGSNYGYTF.

The chain recombines TRBV12-3 or TRBV12-4 with TRBJ2-1; 8 nucleotides align to TRBD1. Trimming cost V 4 bases and J 8 bases; bases outside gene matches: 4. The CDR3 has 13 amino acids. DNA of the CDR3: TGTGCCAGCAGTTGGACAGGGCGAGATGAGCAGTTCTTC. Protein: CASSWTGRDEQFF.

The chain joins TRBV6-5 to TRBJ1-1; TRBD1 aligns across 7 bases. The CDR3 spans 15 residues. The junction had 14 bases not matched to a gene; V was cut back by 6 bases and J by 7 bases. Looked up from germline, CDR1 is MNHEY and CDR2 is SVGAGI. The CDR3 bases are TGTGCCAGCAGCCCCTGGAGGGGGCAAGCAGATGAAGCTTTCTTT. This gives the protein CASSPWRGQADEAFF.

This clone was recorded a few times. The genes are TRBV7-3 and TRBJ2-2, with D maybe TRBD1 (6 bases). The germline V and J ends were trimmed by 5 bases and 8 bases, with 12 bases remaining between them. The length of the CDR3 is 13 residues. The germline CDR1 and CDR2 sequences are SGHTA and FQGTGA. The CDR3 DNA sequence: TGTGCCAGCAGCCCATCGGACAGAGGGGAGCTGTTTTTT. Amino acid sequence: CASSPSDRGELFF.